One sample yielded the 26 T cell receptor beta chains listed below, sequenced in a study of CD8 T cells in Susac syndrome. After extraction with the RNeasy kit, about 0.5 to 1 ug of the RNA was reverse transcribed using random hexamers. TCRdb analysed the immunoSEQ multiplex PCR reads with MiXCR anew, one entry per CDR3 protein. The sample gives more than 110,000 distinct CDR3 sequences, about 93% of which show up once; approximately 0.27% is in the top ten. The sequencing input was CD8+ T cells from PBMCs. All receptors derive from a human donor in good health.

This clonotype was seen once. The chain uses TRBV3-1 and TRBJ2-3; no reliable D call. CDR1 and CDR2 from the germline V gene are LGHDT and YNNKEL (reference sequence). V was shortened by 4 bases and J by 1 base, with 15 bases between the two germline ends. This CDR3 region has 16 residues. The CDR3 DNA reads TGTGCCAGCAGCCCACCCTTCCTAACCCGCACAGATACGCAGTATTTT. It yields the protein CASSPPFLTRTDTQYF.

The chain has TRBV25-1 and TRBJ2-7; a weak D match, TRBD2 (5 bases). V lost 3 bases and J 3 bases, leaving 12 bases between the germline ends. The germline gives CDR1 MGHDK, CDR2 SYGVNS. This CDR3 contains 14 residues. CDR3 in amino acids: CASSERGINYEQYF. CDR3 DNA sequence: TGTGCCAGCAGTGAGAGAGGGATTAACTACGAGCAGTACTTC.

The CDR3 sequence is CSVALLFGTSGGDTQYF. DNA of the CDR3: TGCAGCGTTGCTTTGTTATTCGGGACTAGCGGGGGAGATACGCAGTATTTT. The chain employs TRBV29-1 and TRBJ2-3; TRBD2 agrees at 14 bases. The germline CDR1 and CDR2 sequences are SQVTM and ANQGSEA. This CDR3 is built from 17 residues. The J segment lost 5 bases and the V segment lost 4 bases, leaving 11 bases of the junction unmatched.

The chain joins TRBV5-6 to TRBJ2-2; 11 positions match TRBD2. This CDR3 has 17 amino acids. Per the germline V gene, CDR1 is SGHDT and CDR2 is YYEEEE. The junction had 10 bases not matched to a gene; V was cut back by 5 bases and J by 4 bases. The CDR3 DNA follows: TGTGCCAGCAGTTTACTAGCGGGAGCCCTCGGCACCGGGGAGCTGTTTTTT. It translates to CASSLLAGALGTGELFF.

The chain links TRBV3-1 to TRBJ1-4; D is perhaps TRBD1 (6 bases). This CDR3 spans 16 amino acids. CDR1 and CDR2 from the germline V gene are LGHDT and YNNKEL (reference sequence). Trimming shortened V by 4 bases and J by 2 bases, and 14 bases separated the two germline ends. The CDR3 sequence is CASSLRMGGTNEKLFF. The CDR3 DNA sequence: TGTGCCAGCAGCCTCAGAATGGGGGGCACTAATGAAAAACTGTTTTTT.

The CDR3 DNA is TGTGCCAGCGGTAGCGGGAACCAAGAGACCCAGTACTTC. Protein product: CASGSGNQETQYF. V gene TRBV6-5 combines with J gene TRBJ2-5, with 8 bases identical to TRBD2. The CDR3 sequence is 13 residues long. CDR1 and CDR2 from the germline V gene are MNHEY and SVGAGI. V shed 8 bases and J 0 bases; nucleotides not matched to a gene: 2.

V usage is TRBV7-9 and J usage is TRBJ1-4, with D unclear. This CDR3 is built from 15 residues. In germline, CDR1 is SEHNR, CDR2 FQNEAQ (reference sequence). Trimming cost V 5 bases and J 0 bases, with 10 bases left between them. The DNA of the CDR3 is TGTGCCAGCAGCCCCACAGCCGCAACTAATGAAAAACTGTTTTTT. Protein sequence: CASSPTAATNEKLFF. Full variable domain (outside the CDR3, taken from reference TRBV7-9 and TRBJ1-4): DTGVSQNPRHKITKRGQNVTFRCDPISEHNRLYWYRQTLGQGPEFLTYFQNEAQLEKSRLLSDRFSAERPKGSFSTLEIQRTEQGDSAMYLCASSPTAATNEKLFFGSGTQLSVL.

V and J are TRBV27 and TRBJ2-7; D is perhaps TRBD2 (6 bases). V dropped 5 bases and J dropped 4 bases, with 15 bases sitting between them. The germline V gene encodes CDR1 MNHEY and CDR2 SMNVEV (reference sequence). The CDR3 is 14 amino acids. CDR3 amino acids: CASSPLARGYEQYF. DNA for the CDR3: TGTGCCAGCAGTCCCCTAGCGCGGGGATACGAGCAGTACTTC.

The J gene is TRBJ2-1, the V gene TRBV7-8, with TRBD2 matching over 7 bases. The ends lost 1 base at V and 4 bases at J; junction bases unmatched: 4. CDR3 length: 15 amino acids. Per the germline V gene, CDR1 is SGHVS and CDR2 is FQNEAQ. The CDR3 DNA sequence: TGTGCCAGCAGCTTAGGCGGGAGCATGTACAATGAGCAGTTCTTC. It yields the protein CASSLGGSMYNEQFF. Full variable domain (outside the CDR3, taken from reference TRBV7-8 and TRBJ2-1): GAGVSQSPRYKVAKRGQDVALRCDPISGHVSLFWYQQALGQGPEFLTYFQNEAQLDKSGLPSDRFFAERPEGSVSTLKIQRTQQEDSAVYLCASSLGGSMYNEQFFGPGTRLTVL.

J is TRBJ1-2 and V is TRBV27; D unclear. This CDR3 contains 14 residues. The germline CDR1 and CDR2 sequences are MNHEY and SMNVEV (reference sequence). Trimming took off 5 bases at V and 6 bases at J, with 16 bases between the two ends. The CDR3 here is CASSQKGELDGYTF. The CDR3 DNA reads TGTGCCAGCAGTCAAAAGGGCGAGTTAGATGGCTACACCTTC.

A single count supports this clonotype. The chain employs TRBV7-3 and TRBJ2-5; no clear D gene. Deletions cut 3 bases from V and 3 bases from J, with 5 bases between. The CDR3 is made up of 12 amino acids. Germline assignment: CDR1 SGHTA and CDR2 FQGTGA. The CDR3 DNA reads TGTGCCAGCAGCTTCACCAAAGAGACCCAGTACTTC. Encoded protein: CASSFTKETQYF.

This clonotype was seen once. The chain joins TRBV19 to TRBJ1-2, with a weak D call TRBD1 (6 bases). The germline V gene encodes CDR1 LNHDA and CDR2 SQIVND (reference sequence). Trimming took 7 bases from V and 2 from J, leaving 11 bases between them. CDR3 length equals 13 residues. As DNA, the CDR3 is TGTGCCAGTACTCCGACAGGAAACTATGGCTACACCTTC. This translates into CASTPTGNYGYTF.

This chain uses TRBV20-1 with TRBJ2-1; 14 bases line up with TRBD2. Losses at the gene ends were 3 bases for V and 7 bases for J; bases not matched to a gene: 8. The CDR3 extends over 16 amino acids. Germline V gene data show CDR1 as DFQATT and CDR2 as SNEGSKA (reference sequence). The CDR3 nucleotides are TGCAGTGCTAGCGGACTAGCGGGAGGATCGGATAATGAGCAGTTCTTC. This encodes CSASGLAGGSDNEQFF.

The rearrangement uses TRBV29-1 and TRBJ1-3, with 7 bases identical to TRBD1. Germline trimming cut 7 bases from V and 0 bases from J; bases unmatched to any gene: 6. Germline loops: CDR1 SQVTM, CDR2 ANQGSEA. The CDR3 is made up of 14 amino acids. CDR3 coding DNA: TGCAGCGCAGTGACAGGGTCCTCTGGAAACACCATATATTTT. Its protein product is CSAVTGSSGNTIYF.

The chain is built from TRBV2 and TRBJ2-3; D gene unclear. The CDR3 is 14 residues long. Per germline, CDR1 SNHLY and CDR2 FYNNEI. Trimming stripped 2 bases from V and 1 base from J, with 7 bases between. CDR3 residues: CASSENPGTDTQYF. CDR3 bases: TGTGCCAGCAGTGAAAACCCAGGCACAGATACGCAGTATTTT.

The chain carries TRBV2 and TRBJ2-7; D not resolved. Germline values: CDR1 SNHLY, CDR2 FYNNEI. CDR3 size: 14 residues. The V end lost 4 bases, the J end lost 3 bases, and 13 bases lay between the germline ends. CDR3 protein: CASSGGGLGYEQYF. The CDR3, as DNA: TGTGCCAGCAGTGGGGGTGGCCTGGGCTACGAGCAGTACTTC. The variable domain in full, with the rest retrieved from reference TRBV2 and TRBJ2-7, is EPEVTQTPSHQVTQMGQEVILRCVPISNHLYFYWYRQILGQKVEFLVSFYNNEISEKSEIFDDQFSVERPDGSNFTLKIRSTKLEDSAMYFCASSGGGLGYEQYFGPGTRLTVT.

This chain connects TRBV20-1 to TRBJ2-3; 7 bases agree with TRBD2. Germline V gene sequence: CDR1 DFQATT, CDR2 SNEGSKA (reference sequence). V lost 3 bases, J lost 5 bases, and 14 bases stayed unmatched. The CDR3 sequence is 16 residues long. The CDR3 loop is CSARDEEGGDGDTQYF. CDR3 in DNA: TGCAGTGCTAGGGACGAAGAGGGAGGGGATGGAGATACGCAGTATTTT.

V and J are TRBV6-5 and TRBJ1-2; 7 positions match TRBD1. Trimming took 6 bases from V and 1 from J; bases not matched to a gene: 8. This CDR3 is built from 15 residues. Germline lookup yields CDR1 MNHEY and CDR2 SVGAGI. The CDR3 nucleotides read TGTGCCAGCAGCCCGGTAGGGGGCTTTAACTATGGCTACACCTTC. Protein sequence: CASSPVGGFNYGYTF.

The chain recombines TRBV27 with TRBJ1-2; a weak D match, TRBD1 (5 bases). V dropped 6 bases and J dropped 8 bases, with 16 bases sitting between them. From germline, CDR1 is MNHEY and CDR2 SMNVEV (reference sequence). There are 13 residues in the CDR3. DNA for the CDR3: TGTGCCAGCAGCTCAAACCCGACAGCCGGCTACACCTTC. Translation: CASSSNPTAGYTF.

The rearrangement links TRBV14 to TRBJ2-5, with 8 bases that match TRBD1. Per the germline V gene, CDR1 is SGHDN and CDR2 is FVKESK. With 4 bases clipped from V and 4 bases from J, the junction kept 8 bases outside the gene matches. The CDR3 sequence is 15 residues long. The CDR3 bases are TGTGCCAGCAGCCTGGGCAGGGGGCCCCGAGAGACCCAGTACTTC. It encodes CASSLGRGPRETQYF.

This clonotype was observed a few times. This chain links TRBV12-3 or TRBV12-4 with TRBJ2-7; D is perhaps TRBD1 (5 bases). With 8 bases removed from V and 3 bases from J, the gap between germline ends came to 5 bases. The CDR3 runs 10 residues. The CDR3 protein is CASGHYEQYF. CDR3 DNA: TGTGCCAGCGGACACTACGAGCAGTACTTC.

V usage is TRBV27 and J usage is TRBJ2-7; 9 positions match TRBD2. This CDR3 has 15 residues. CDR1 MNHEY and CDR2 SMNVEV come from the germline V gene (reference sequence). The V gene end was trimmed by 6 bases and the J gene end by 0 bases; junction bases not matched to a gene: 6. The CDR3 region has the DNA TGTGCCAGCAGCCGACGGACTAGCGCCTCCTACGAGCAGTACTTC. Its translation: CASSRRTSASYEQYF.

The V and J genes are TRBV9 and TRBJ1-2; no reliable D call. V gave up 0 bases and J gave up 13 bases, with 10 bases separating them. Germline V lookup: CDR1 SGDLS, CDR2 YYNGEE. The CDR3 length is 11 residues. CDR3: CASSVGAGLTF. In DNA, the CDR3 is TGTGCCAGCAGCGTAGGGGCGGGTCTCACCTTC.

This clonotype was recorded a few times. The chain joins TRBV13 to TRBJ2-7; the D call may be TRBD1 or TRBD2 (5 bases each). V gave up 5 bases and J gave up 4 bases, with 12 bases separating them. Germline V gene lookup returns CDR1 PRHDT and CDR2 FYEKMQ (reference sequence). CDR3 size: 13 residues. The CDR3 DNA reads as TGTGCCAGCAGCCCCCGGGGCACATACGAGCAGTACTTC. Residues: CASSPRGTYEQYF.

The CDR3: CASTLRGTSGRAYTQYF. CDR3 sequence (DNA): TGTGCCAGCACCCTCCGGGGGACTAGCGGGAGGGCTTATACGCAGTATTTT. The chain joins TRBV28 to TRBJ2-3; the match to TRBD2 covers 16 bases. CDR1 MDHEN and CDR2 SYDVKM come from the germline V gene. V shed 7 bases and J 7 bases; nucleotides not matched to a gene: 11. The CDR3 runs 17 residues.

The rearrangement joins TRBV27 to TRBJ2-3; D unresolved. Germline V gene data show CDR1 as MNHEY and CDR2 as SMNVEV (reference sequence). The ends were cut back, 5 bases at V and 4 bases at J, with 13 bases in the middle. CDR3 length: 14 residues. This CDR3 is CASSLGVYSDTQYF. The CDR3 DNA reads TGTGCCAGCAGTCTTGGGGTCTATTCAGATACGCAGTATTTT.